Presented here are 15 T cell receptor beta chains from one specimen sequenced in a study of T-cell reconstitution after alpha-beta-depleted transplantation in children (dated by TCRdb to the mid-2010s). Interpreted using the paper, the treatment or condition label stands for: allogeneic hematopoietic cell transplantation with graft depleted of TCRalphabeta T cells and CD19 B cells. The receptor library was made with PCR. Sequenced on an Illumina HiSeq 2500. Molecular barcoding was employed in the preparation of TCR libraries, with unique molecular identifiers being used to normalize TCRbeta repertoire quantification. TCRdb passed the public sequencing reads through fastp at Q25 and MiXCR, retaining productive beta sequences. Rows merge per CDR3 protein into single entries with the most common DNA and genes. The sample data list approximately 190,000 distinct CDR3 sequences, and around 7.7% of these were observed just once. The ten top clones hold 35% of the sample.

The sample here was PBMCs, mostly from graft donor cells, taken 360 days after TCRalphabeta/CD19-depleted stem cell transplant. These receptors were taken from a male patient aged 2-15 years who had a stem cell transplant for acute myeloid leukemia, so the T cells may come from the graft donor.

This clonotype was counted only a few times. The chain has TRBV4-3 and TRBJ2-2; 11 bases are shared with TRBD2. Trimming at V came to 0 bases and at J to 8 bases, leaving 2 bases not matched to a gene. Germline V gene lookup returns CDR1 LGHNA and CDR2 YSLEER. There are 15 residues in the CDR3. The CDR3 region is CASSQDRLAGGELFF. The CDR3 region has the DNA TGCGCCAGCAGCCAAGATAGACTAGCGGGAGGGGAGCTGTTTTTT.

This clonotype has more than one count but fewer than ten. The V and J genes are TRBV15 and TRBJ1-2; D remains ambiguous. Germline loops: CDR1 LNHNV, CDR2 YYDKDF (reference sequence). CDR3 length: 12 residues. The V and J ends lost 1 base and 5 bases respectively, with 5 bases between them. The CDR3 nucleotides read TGTGCCACCAGCAGAGCCGGTTATGGCTACACCTTC. It yields the protein CATSRAGYGYTF.

This clonotype was counted only a few times. The chain links TRBV25-1 to TRBJ2-5; D is undetermined. The CDR3 extends over 13 amino acids. Germline assignment: CDR1 MGHDK and CDR2 SYGVNS. The V end was cut by 3 bases, the J end by 4 bases, with 9 bases between. This CDR3 is CASSDTRGETQYF. The DNA of the CDR3 is TGTGCCAGCAGTGATACCCGAGGAGAGACCCAGTACTTC.

CDR3: CASSLGRVPHEQYV. CDR3 nucleotide sequence: TGTGCCAGCAGCTTGGGTCGAGTACCACACGAGCAGTACGTC. The rearrangement uses TRBV2 and TRBJ2-7; D gene unclear. V dropped 6 bases and J dropped 5 bases, with 17 bases sitting between them. In germline, CDR1 is SNHLY, CDR2 FYNNEI. This CDR3 region has 14 residues.

This chain connects TRBV13 to TRBJ1-1; unclear D gene. This CDR3 is 12 amino acids long. The germline V gene encodes CDR1 PRHDT and CDR2 FYEKMQ (reference sequence). Trimming stripped 4 bases from V and 3 bases from J, with 6 bases between. CDR3 loop: CASSSWDTEAFF. The CDR3 bases are TGTGCCAGCAGCTCTTGGGACACTGAAGCTTTCTTT. The full variable domain, rest sourced from reference TRBV13 and TRBJ1-1, is AAGVIQSPRHLIKEKRETATLKCYPIPRHDTVYWYQQGPGQDPQFLISFYEKMQSDKGSIPDRFSAQQFSDYHSELNMSSLELGDSALYFCASSSWDTEAFFGQGTRLTVV.

This clonotype appeared many times. The V gene is TRBV29-1, the J gene TRBJ2-7; D might be TRBD1 or TRBD2, each matching 5 bases. From germline, CDR1 is SQVTM and CDR2 ANQGSEA. With 4 bases removed from V and 6 bases from J, the gap between germline ends came to 16 bases. There are 13 residues in the CDR3. The CDR3 DNA reads as TGCAGCGTTGCCGGTGGTGTGGGGGTCGAGCAGTACTTC. Its protein product is CSVAGGVGVEQYF.

This clonotype has just a few counts. The chain combines TRBV20-1 with TRBJ1-5, with D maybe TRBD1 (6 bases). The CDR3 runs to 15 residues. CDR1 and CDR2 from the germline V gene are DFQATT and SNEGSKA (reference sequence). V lost 3 bases and J 3 bases, leaving 15 bases between the germline ends. CDR3 nucleotides: TGCAGTGCTAGCGGAGGGGGGGCAAACAATCAGCCCCAGCATTTT. This translates into CSASGGGANNQPQHF.

This clonotype was seen more than once but under ten times. The CDR3 DNA is TGTGCCAGCCGTTTCCCCCCTGAAGCTTTCTTT. Its protein product is CASRFPPEAFF. V gene TRBV7-2 combines with J gene TRBJ1-1; no clear D. The V gene's germline CDR1 is SGHTA and CDR2 FQGNSA. The CDR3 sequence is 11 residues long. V gave up 8 bases and J gave up 6 bases, with 10 bases separating them.

The V and J genes are TRBV6-5 and TRBJ2-2; tentatively, D is TRBD1 (6 bases). The length of the CDR3 is 14 residues. The germline gives CDR1 MNHEY, CDR2 SVGAGI. The V gene lost 0 bases and the J gene lost 7 bases, with 9 bases spanning the gap. CDR3 residues: CASSYSGQGGELFF. CDR3 bases: TGTGCCAGCAGTTACTCGGGACAAGGCGGGGAGCTGTTTTTT.

This clonotype was recorded at least ten times. The chain carries TRBV5-1 and TRBJ2-6; 10 nucleotides match TRBD2. The CDR3 spans 20 residues. The germline CDR1 and CDR2 sequences are SGHRS and YFSETQ. J was trimmed by 0 bases and V by 2 bases; bases with no gene match: 11. DNA for the CDR3: TGCGCCAGCAGCTTAGGGGCTAGCGGGAGCCCAACCTCTGGGGCCAACGTCCTGACTTTC. Residues: CASSLGASGSPTSGANVLTF.

In its sample, this clonotype was seen many times. The chain links TRBV27 to TRBJ1-2, with TRBD1 matching over 9 bases. The CDR3 sequence is 15 residues long. Germline-derived CDR1 and CDR2 are MNHEY and SMNVEV (reference sequence). V lost 4 bases, J lost 2 bases, and 5 bases stayed unmatched. Here the CDR3 reads CASSSPGTGNYGYTF. The CDR3 DNA reads TGTGCCAGCAGTTCGCCGGGGACAGGGAACTATGGCTACACCTTC.

This clonotype has more than one count but fewer than ten. The chain carries TRBV29-1 and TRBJ2-7, with 8 bases lining up with TRBD2. This CDR3 spans 15 amino acids. Trimming cost V 4 bases and J 2 bases; bases outside gene matches: 10. CDR1 is SQVTM, CDR2 ANQGSEA, per germline. The CDR3 is CSVAGGLANTYEQYF. CDR3 bases: TGCAGCGTTGCGGGGGGGCTAGCGAACACCTACGAGCAGTACTTC.

This clonotype has a handful of counts. The rearrangement links TRBV18 to TRBJ1-5; 7 nucleotides align to TRBD1. The CDR3 contains 14 residues. The J segment lost 3 bases and the V segment lost 4 bases, leaving 3 bases of the junction unmatched. Germline CDR1 reads KGHSH; CDR2 reads LQKENI. This CDR3 reads CASSHGTDNQPQHF. CDR3 in DNA: TGTGCCAGCTCACACGGGACAGACAATCAGCCCCAGCATTTT.

This clonotype was counted only a few times. The rearrangement joins TRBV20-1 to TRBJ2-5; D remains ambiguous. Germline CDR1 is DFQATT and CDR2 is SNEGSKA (reference sequence). Trimming removed 0 bases from V and 2 bases from J, with 10 bases in between. This CDR3 has 14 amino acids. The CDR3 sequence: CSARDFRVQETQYF. As DNA, the CDR3 is TGCAGTGCTAGAGATTTCCGGGTTCAAGAGACCCAGTACTTC.

This clonotype has at least ten counts. The gene calls are TRBV20-1 and TRBJ2-1; D might be TRBD2 (6 bases). The ends were cut back, 1 base at V and 0 bases at J, with 10 bases in the middle. The CDR3 runs 15 residues. The V gene's germline CDR1 is DFQATT and CDR2 SNEGSKA (reference sequence). CDR3 bases: TGCAGTGCTAGAGCCTTAGCGGACTCCTACAATGAGCAGTTCTTC. It specifies CSARALADSYNEQFF.